This TCR beta chain comes out of a study of cytomegalovirus exposure and HLA in healthy donors. In the PCR, 60 Vbeta and 13 Jbeta primers were used. Clones were read by immunoSEQ multiplex PCR, and TCRdb kept only the in-frame ones, dropping some. The repertoire holds 90,000 to 130,000 clones, with 80% to 85% as singletons. Turning to this clone: No antigen is known for it.

The germline V gene has CDR1 SGHNT and CDR2 YYREEE (reference sequence). The CDR3 runs 14 residues. The J segment lost 7 bases and the V segment lost 4 bases, leaving 6 bases of the junction unmatched. The study's findings and limits: Listed as cytomegalovirus-associated were 150 to 200 TCR beta chains.

The sequenced sample consisted of PBMCs. The chain uses TRBV5-4 and TRBJ2-1, with 9 nucleotides matching TRBD1. This clonotype originated in a man aged 25-40 years in good health and CMV-seropositive. CDR3 residues: CASSTDRGRNEQFF. The CDR3 nucleotides read TGTGCCAGCAGCACGGACAGGGGACGTAATGAGCAGTTCTTC.